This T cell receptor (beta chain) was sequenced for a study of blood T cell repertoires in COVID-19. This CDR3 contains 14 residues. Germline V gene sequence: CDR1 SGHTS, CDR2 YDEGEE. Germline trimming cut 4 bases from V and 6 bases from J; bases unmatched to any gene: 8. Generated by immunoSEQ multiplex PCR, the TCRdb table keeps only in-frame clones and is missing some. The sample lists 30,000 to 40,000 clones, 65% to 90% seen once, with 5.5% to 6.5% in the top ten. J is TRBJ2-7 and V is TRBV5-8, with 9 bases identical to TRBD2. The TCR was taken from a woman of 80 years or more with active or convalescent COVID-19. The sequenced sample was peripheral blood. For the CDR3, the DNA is TGTGCCAGCAGCGCGGGGACTAGCTGGAGCGAGCAGTACTTC. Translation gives CASSAGTSWSEQYF.